The 31 T cell receptor beta chains listed next were all sequenced from one sample in a study of T-cell memory formation after mild COVID-19. TCRdb processed the 5' RACE reads anew with MiXCR; each CDR3 protein has one entry. Among more than 250,000 distinct CDR3 sequences listed, 15% to 20% were seen once. Sequencing was carried out using PBMCs or a T cell subset sorted from them (not recorded which). These receptors all stem from a man aged 18 to 29 who had mild COVID-19 (a few samples of this study predate the infection). Cell type and time point are not known.

The rearrangement joins TRBV4-1 to TRBJ2-7; D assignment may be TRBD1 or TRBD2 (5 bases each). V lost 1 base to trimming and J lost 4 bases, with 11 bases between them. The length of the CDR3 is 14 residues. The germline CDR1 and CDR2 sequences are MGHRA and YSYEKL. The CDR3 nucleotides are TGCGCCAGCAGCCAAGTGCCGGGGCGGTACGAGCAGTACTTC. Protein sequence: CASSQVPGRYEQYF.

This clonotype was counted between two and nine times. V gene TRBV12-3 or TRBV12-4 combines with J gene TRBJ2-3; 7 bases line up with TRBD1. V shed 5 bases and J 5 bases; nucleotides not matched to a gene: 7. This CDR3 has 14 amino acids. The CDR3 region has the DNA TGTGCCAGCAGTATGCTGGACAGGCAAGATACGCAGTATTTT. This gives the protein CASSMLDRQDTQYF.

This clonotype was found a few times. V is TRBV11-2 and J is TRBJ2-1, with 9 positions matching TRBD2. This CDR3 contains 14 residues. The trim removed 11 bases at V and 7 bases at J, leaving 12 bases unmatched. Germline V gives CDR1 SGHAT, CDR2 FQNNGV. CDR3 coding DNA: TGTGCCTTAAGGTCCCTAGCGGGGTATAATGAGCAGTTCTTC. Translation: CALRSLAGYNEQFF.

This clonotype was seen a handful of times. This rearrangement joins TRBV20-1 to TRBJ2-7; no firm D call. The CDR3 spans 15 residues. From germline, CDR1 is DFQATT and CDR2 SNEGSKA (reference sequence). V was cut by 1 base and J by 0 bases, with 13 bases left in between. The DNA for the CDR3 is TGCAGTGCTAGAGTTTGGGCGGCTAGCTCCTACGAGCAGTACTTC. Residues: CSARVWAASSYEQYF.

At least ten counts were recorded for this clonotype. The chain employs TRBV7-8 and TRBJ2-2; 14 bases are a match to TRBD2. This CDR3 region has 17 residues. Trimming took 4 bases from V and 3 from J; bases not matched to a gene: 4. Per the germline V gene, CDR1 is SGHVS and CDR2 is FQNEAQ. CDR3 protein: CASSWTSGGMDTGELFF. The CDR3 nucleotides read TGTGCCAGCAGCTGGACTAGCGGGGGGATGGACACCGGGGAGCTGTTTTTT.

The V call is TRBV20-1, the J call TRBJ1-5; TRBD1 aligns across 8 bases. The CDR3 has 13 amino acids. V trimming: 2 bases; J trimming: 4 bases; junction bases outside the gene matches: 1. Per germline, CDR1 DFQATT and CDR2 SNEGSKA (reference sequence). CDR3 amino acids: CSARNRGNQPQHF. The DNA for the CDR3 is TGCAGTGCTAGAAACAGGGGGAATCAGCCCCAGCATTTT.

The chain combines TRBV30 with TRBJ2-4, with TRBD1 identical over 10 bases. The CDR3 loop spans 13 amino acids. The germline V gene encodes CDR1 GTSNPN and CDR2 SVGIG (reference sequence). Unmatched junction bases numbered 8, after V lost 7 bases and J lost 8 bases. CDR3 in amino acids: CAFGTGVVDIQYF. Written as DNA, the CDR3 is TGTGCCTTTGGGACAGGGGTTGTGGACATTCAGTACTTC.

This clonotype was observed many times. The chain joins TRBV7-2 to TRBJ2-3; D not certain. CDR3 length: 13 residues. Germline-derived CDR1 and CDR2 are SGHTA and FQGNSA. V lost 1 base and J 5 bases, leaving 7 bases between the germline ends. CDR3 amino acids: CASSLDLGDTQYF. The CDR3 DNA sequence: TGTGCCAGCAGCTTAGACCTTGGAGATACGCAGTATTTT.

This clonotype has only a few counts. The chain is built from TRBV3-1 and TRBJ1-2; D ambiguous. V lost 9 bases and J lost 0, with 23 bases in between. The CDR3 extends over 17 amino acids. Germline V gives CDR1 LGHDT, CDR2 YNNKEL (reference sequence). CDR3 loop: CASNDGFRAATNYGYTF. CDR3 in DNA: TGTGCCAGTAACGACGGTTTCCGGGCAGCTACTAACTATGGCTACACCTTC.

This clonotype was found many times. This CDR3 is CATSELRQGRNEQFF. Here the CDR3 DNA reads TGTGCCACCAGTGAGCTCCGACAGGGAAGGAATGAGCAGTTCTTC. This rearrangement joins TRBV24-1 to TRBJ2-1; 7 bases line up with TRBD1. Germline loops: CDR1 KGHDR, CDR2 SFDVKD. This CDR3 spans 15 amino acids. With 4 bases clipped from V and 7 bases from J, the junction kept 9 bases outside the gene matches.

The J gene is TRBJ1-3, the V gene TRBV11-2; D is uncertain. The CDR3 has 13 amino acids. The V gene lost 9 bases and the J gene lost 0 bases, with 9 bases spanning the gap. Germline-derived CDR1 and CDR2 are SGHAT and FQNNGV. CDR3 DNA: TGTGCCAGTGGGGAGAGCTCTGGAAACACCATATATTTT. Translating it yields CASGESSGNTIYF.

This clonotype was seen repeatedly, ten times or more. The genes are TRBV7-3 and TRBJ2-2, with D maybe TRBD1 (6 bases). Trimming pared 6 bases from V and 2 bases from J, leaving 10 bases between. Per germline, CDR1 SGHTA and CDR2 FQGTGA. The CDR3 contains 14 residues. The CDR3 bases are TGTGCCAGCAGTGGGGACACCAACACCGGGGAGCTGTTTTTT. It codes for CASSGDTNTGELFF.

J is TRBJ1-2 and V is TRBV29-1; D is uncertain. Trimming shortened V by 6 bases and J by 4 bases, and 15 bases separated the two germline ends. The CDR3 has 13 amino acids. Per the germline V gene, CDR1 is SQVTM and CDR2 is ANQGSEA. The CDR3 DNA reads TGCAGCGTGGGTGCTCTTTATTCCTATGGCTACACCTTC. Amino acids: CSVGALYSYGYTF.

The genes are TRBV4-3 and TRBJ2-1; perhaps TRBD1 as D (6 bases). In germline, CDR1 is LGHNA, CDR2 YSLEER. The V end lost 4 bases, the J end lost 9 bases, and 13 bases lay between the germline ends. The CDR3 has 13 residues. The DNA of the CDR3 is TGCGCCAGCAGCCCGGACAGAAACACTGAGCAGTTCTTC. Its protein product is CASSPDRNTEQFF.

The J gene is TRBJ1-2, the V gene TRBV11-2; 9 positions match TRBD1. CDR3 size: 13 residues. Germline V gives CDR1 SGHAT, CDR2 FQNNGV. V lost 5 bases, J lost 10 bases, and 8 bases stayed unmatched. CDR3 protein: CASSPWTGADYTF. Written as DNA, the CDR3 is TGTGCCAGCAGCCCCTGGACAGGGGCAGACTACACCTTC.

The chain uses TRBV21-1 and TRBJ1-1; the table's D call, TRBD1, has no DNA check behind it. TRBV21-1 is flagged as a pseudogene. This CDR3 region has 14 residues. CDR3 DNA sequence: TGTGCCAGCAGCTCTTGGACAGAGAACACTGAAGCTTTCTTT. Its translation is CASSSWTENTEAFF.

This clonotype was observed many times. The rearrangement joins TRBV5-1 to TRBJ1-5; TRBD1 is a possible D gene (6 bases). CDR1 SGHRS and CDR2 YFSETQ come from the germline V gene. There are 13 residues in the CDR3. Trimming pared 1 base from V and 6 bases from J, leaving 8 bases between. CDR3 amino acids: CASSLSGAQPQHF. CDR3 coding DNA: TGCGCCAGCAGCTTGTCAGGGGCTCAGCCCCAGCATTTT.

This clonotype was detected only a few times. The chain joins TRBV3-1 to TRBJ2-7; D might be TRBD1 (6 bases). Trimming left V 1 base short and J 3 bases short, with 16 bases between. Germline V gene sequence: CDR1 LGHDT, CDR2 YNNKEL (reference sequence). This CDR3 has 16 residues. CDR3 amino acids: CASSQGVGAGNYEQYF. CDR3 coding DNA: TGTGCCAGCAGCCAAGGGGTGGGGGCCGGGAACTACGAGCAGTACTTC.

This rearrangement joins TRBV4-3 to TRBJ2-3; 11 nucleotides match TRBD2. CDR1 is LGHNA, CDR2 YSLEER, per germline. The CDR3 has 17 residues. V lost 0 bases, J lost 5 bases, and 7 bases stayed unmatched. This chain's CDR3 is CASSQDASGGFGDTQYF. CDR3 nucleotides: TGCGCCAGCAGCCAAGATGCTAGCGGGGGGTTTGGAGATACGCAGTATTTT.

The chain has TRBV5-6 and TRBJ1-4; TRBD1 is a possible D gene (5 bases). There are 14 residues in the CDR3. In germline, CDR1 is SGHDT, CDR2 YYEEEE. V was shortened by 8 bases and J by 8 bases, with 19 bases between the two germline ends. The CDR3 DNA is TGTGCCAGTCAAATGGGCTCAGGGTCCGAAAAACTGTTTTTT. Its translation is CASQMGSGSEKLFF.

The rearrangement joins TRBV4-3 to TRBJ1-2; D may be TRBD1 (5 bases). Trimming stripped 0 bases from V and 2 bases from J, with 10 bases between. CDR1 is LGHNA and CDR2 is YSLEER in the germline V gene. The CDR3 has 15 residues. The CDR3 bases are TGCGCCAGCAGCCAAGACCCGGAGGGGAACTATGGCTACACCTTC. It encodes CASSQDPEGNYGYTF.

The CDR3 is CASSLVAGPYNEQFF. The CDR3 DNA reads TGTGCCAGCAGCTTAGTAGCGGGACCCTACAATGAGCAGTTCTTC. V usage is TRBV7-8 and J usage is TRBJ2-1; 8 positions match TRBD2. The trim removed 1 base at V and 2 bases at J, leaving 1 base unmatched. This CDR3 has 15 residues. In germline, CDR1 is SGHVS, CDR2 FQNEAQ. Combining the CDR3 with reference TRBV7-8 and TRBJ2-1 gives the whole variable domain GAGVSQSPRYKVAKRGQDVALRCDPISGHVSLFWYQQALGQGPEFLTYFQNEAQLDKSGLPSDRFFAERPEGSVSTLKIQRTQQEDSAVYLCASSLVAGPYNEQFFGPGTRLTVL.

The chain is built from TRBV7-6 and TRBJ1-6; D unclear. CDR3 length: 14 amino acids. Looked up from germline, CDR1 is SGHVS and CDR2 is FNYEAQ. With 3 bases removed from V and 10 bases from J, the gap between germline ends came to 13 bases. CDR3 loop: CASSFSSANSPLHF. The CDR3 DNA sequence: TGTGCCAGCAGCTTCTCCTCGGCCAACTCACCCCTCCACTTT.

The J gene is TRBJ1-4, the V gene TRBV6-5; D may be TRBD1 (5 bases). This CDR3 contains 15 residues. In germline, CDR1 is MNHEY, CDR2 SVGAGI. Trimming cost V 4 bases and J 5 bases, with 14 bases left between them. The CDR3 here is CASSFRRGRNEKLFF. CDR3 sequence (DNA): TGTGCCAGCAGTTTCCGACGGGGACGGAATGAAAAACTGTTTTTT.

The J gene is TRBJ1-5, the V gene TRBV7-2, with no clear D. Deletions cut 0 bases from V and 7 bases from J, with 7 bases between. The CDR3 sequence is 13 residues long. Germline CDR1 and CDR2: SGHTA and FQGNSA. The CDR3 reads CASSLARVQPQHF. CDR3 DNA sequence: TGTGCCAGCAGCTTAGCTCGGGTGCAGCCCCAGCATTTT.

The chain has TRBV5-6 and TRBJ2-7, with D possibly being TRBD1 (6 bases). CDR3 size: 13 residues. The germline V gene has CDR1 SGHDT and CDR2 YYEEEE. V dropped 2 bases and J dropped 3 bases, with 9 bases sitting between them. The CDR3 reads CASSFSGVYEQYV. CDR3 DNA sequence: TGTGCCAGCAGCTTTTCAGGGGTCTACGAGCAGTACGTC.

The V and J genes are TRBV20-1 and TRBJ1-1; tentative D call: TRBD1 (5 bases). The CDR3 extends over 17 amino acids. Germline V lookup: CDR1 DFQATT, CDR2 SNEGSKA (reference sequence). Trimming took off 0 bases at V and 1 base at J, with 18 bases between the two ends. CDR3 region: CSAREYSTLQGNTEAFF. The CDR3 DNA sequence: TGCAGTGCTAGAGAATATTCAACCCTCCAGGGGAACACTGAAGCTTTCTTT.

This clonotype appeared a few times. The V and J genes are TRBV6-1 and TRBJ1-5; D gene uncertain. Germline V gives CDR1 MNHNS, CDR2 SASEGT. Trimming cost V 2 bases and J 9 bases, with 11 bases left between them. This CDR3 comprises 13 residues. The CDR3 DNA is TGTGCCAGCAGTGAATTAAAGTCGTCGCCCCAGCATTTT. As protein: CASSELKSSPQHF.

This clonotype was counted between two and nine times. J is TRBJ2-5 and V is TRBV20-1, with TRBD2 matching over 7 bases. V gave up 3 bases and J gave up 5 bases; unmatched junction bases: 6. In germline, CDR1 is DFQATT, CDR2 SNEGSKA (reference sequence). This CDR3 region has 13 residues. The CDR3: CSASMGGVETQYF. CDR3 nucleotide sequence: TGCAGTGCTAGTATGGGGGGGGTGGAGACCCAGTACTTC.

V and J are TRBV20-1 and TRBJ2-7; D is perhaps TRBD1 (6 bases). The CDR3 sequence is 13 residues long. Germline CDR1 and CDR2: DFQATT and SNEGSKA (reference sequence). Trimming cost V 6 bases and J 4 bases, with 16 bases left between them. The CDR3 coding sequence is TGCAGTGCCAGGCGATTACAGGGTTACGAGCAGTACTTC. Translation gives CSARRLQGYEQYF.

The chain is built from TRBV12-3 or TRBV12-4 and TRBJ1-4; D gene unclear. This CDR3 contains 14 residues. Trimming left V 3 bases short and J 3 bases short, with 8 bases between. The CDR3 loop reads CASSFLEPNEKLFF. Written as DNA, the CDR3 is TGTGCCAGCAGTTTTCTTGAGCCTAATGAAAAACTGTTTTTT.